What follows are 8 T cell receptor beta chains derived from one specimen sequenced in a study of Graves' ophthalmopathy and Graves' hyperthyroidism. The authors amplified TCR beta CDR3 regions from RNA transcripts. The library came from an HTBI-primed first-round RT-PCR and a second-round multiplex PCR. One entry per CDR3 protein results from TCRdb running MiXCR on the multiplex PCR reads. Of about 410,000 distinct CDR3 sequences in the sample, approximately 20% were seen once. Sample: peripheral blood. The source of these receptors is a young woman with Graves' ophthalmopathy.

CDR3 DNA: TGTGCCAGCAGCGGTACAGGGTTAAGTAATTCACCCCTCCACTTT. This encodes CASSGTGLSNSPLHF. J is TRBJ1-6 and V is TRBV7-3, with a weak D call TRBD1 (6 bases). Trimming cost V 5 bases and J 6 bases, with 14 bases left between them. The CDR3 sequence is 15 residues long. Germline V gives CDR1 SGHTA, CDR2 FQGTGA.

V gene TRBV6-1 combines with J gene TRBJ2-2; D remains unclear. The ends were cut back, 5 bases at V and 6 bases at J, with 10 bases in the middle. The CDR3 spans 13 residues. The germline CDR1 and CDR2 sequences are MNHNS and SASEGT. In DNA form, the CDR3 reads TGTGCCAGCAGTAATTACAGATCCGGGGAGCTGTTTTTT. Protein product: CASSNYRSGELFF.

This clonotype has a count of ten or more. J is TRBJ1-2 and V is TRBV4-3; tentative D call: TRBD1 (6 bases). Germline V gene sequence: CDR1 LGHNA, CDR2 YSLEER. Trimming removed 3 bases at V and 1 base at J, with 12 bases between. This CDR3 region has 15 residues. The CDR3 sequence is CASSQGSQGNYGYTF. The CDR3 DNA sequence: TGCGCCAGCAGCCAGGGTTCACAGGGTAACTATGGCTACACCTTC.

A note on this clonotype: This may arise from a read error, as a much more abundant clone is one base away. The chain has TRBV10-2 and TRBJ2-2, with D possibly TRBD2 on 5 matching bases. This CDR3 spans 13 amino acids. The germline V gene encodes CDR1 WSHSY and CDR2 SAAADI. V lost 10 bases and J 8 bases, leaving 17 bases between the germline ends. DNA of the CDR3: TGCGCCATCAGCGTTAGCGATTTGGGGGAGCTGTTTTTT. It is translated as CAISVSDLGELFF.

This clonotype was observed at least ten times. The rearrangement links TRBV28 to TRBJ1-5, with 9 nucleotides matching TRBD1. CDR1 is MDHEN, CDR2 SYDVKM, per germline. The ends lost 5 bases at V and 2 bases at J; junction bases unmatched: 10. CDR3 size: 17 residues. The CDR3 loop is CASSTGGAGVGNQPQHF. The CDR3, as DNA: TGTGCCAGCAGTACAGGGGGCGCGGGAGTCGGCAATCAGCCCCAGCATTTT.

This clonotype came up many times. This chain connects TRBV6-2 or TRBV6-3 to TRBJ1-1, with D perhaps TRBD1 (5 bases). CDR1 and CDR2 (germline): MNHEY, SVGEGT. The ends were cut back, 5 bases at V and 2 bases at J, with 15 bases in the middle. The length of the CDR3 is 15 residues. CDR3 coding DNA: TGTGCCAGCAGTCCCCCTTGGGGCAGAAACACTGAAGCTTTCTTT. Translation: CASSPPWGRNTEAFF.

This clonotype was seen a single time. The rearrangement joins TRBV20-1 to TRBJ2-7, with 10 bases aligning to TRBD2. CDR1 DFQATT and CDR2 SNEGSKA come from the germline V gene (reference sequence). CDR3 length: 13 amino acids. Unmatched junction bases numbered 7, after V lost 6 bases and J lost 5 bases. CDR3 nucleotides: TGCAGTGCCATCTCCGGGACTAGCGACGAGCAGTACTTC. It specifies CSAISGTSDEQYF.

This clonotype appeared many times. The rearrangement joins TRBV20-1 to TRBJ2-2; TRBD2 agrees at 11 bases. Losses at the gene ends were 1 base for V and 5 bases for J; bases not matched to a gene: 21. The germline V gene has CDR1 DFQATT and CDR2 SNEGSKA (reference sequence). The CDR3 sequence is 21 residues long. In DNA form, the CDR3 reads TGCAGTGCTAGAGCAACCCGTTTTAGCGGGAGGGCTGGGGTGGCGACCGGGGAGCTGTTTTTT. Amino acid sequence: CSARATRFSGRAGVATGELFF.